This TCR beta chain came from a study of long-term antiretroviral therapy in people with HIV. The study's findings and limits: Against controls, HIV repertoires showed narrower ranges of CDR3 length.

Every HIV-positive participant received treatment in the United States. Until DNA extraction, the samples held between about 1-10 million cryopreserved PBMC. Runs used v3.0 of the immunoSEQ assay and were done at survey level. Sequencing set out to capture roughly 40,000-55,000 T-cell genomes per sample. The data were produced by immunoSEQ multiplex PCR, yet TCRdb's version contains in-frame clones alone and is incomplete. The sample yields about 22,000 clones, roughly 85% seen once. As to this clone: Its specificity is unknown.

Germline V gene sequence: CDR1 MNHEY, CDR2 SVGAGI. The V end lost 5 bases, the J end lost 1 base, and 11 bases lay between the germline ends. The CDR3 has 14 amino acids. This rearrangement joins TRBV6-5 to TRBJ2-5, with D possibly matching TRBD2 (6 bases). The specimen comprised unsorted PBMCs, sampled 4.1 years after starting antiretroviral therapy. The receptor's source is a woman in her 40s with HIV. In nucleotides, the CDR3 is TGTGCCAGCAGTCGGGGGTACATCCAAGAGACCCAGTACTTC. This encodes CASSRGYIQETQYF.